These 8 T cell receptor beta chains came from one sample sequenced in a study of blood T cell repertoires in COVID-19. Method: immunoSEQ multiplex PCR; TCRdb's copy keeps in-frame clones and lacks some. The sample includes 150,000 to 200,000 clones, 65% to 85% of them seen just once. Material for sequencing was PBMCs or T cells enriched from blood (not recorded which). The receptors were gathered from a man between 40 and 49 years old who had recovered from COVID-19.

This clone has just a few counts. The genes are TRBV30 and TRBJ2-3; 12 bases fit TRBD2. Germline trimming cut 0 bases from V and 1 base from J; bases unmatched to any gene: 11. Germline assignment: CDR1 GTSNPN and CDR2 SVGIG (reference sequence). The CDR3 covers 19 residues. The DNA for the CDR3 is TGTGCCTGGAGTGTTACTAGCGGGGGGTGGCTGAGTGGCACAGATACGCAGTATTTT. Translating gives CAWSVTSGGWLSGTDTQYF.

This clone turned up a few times. The chain joins TRBV7-9 to TRBJ2-2; no definite D call. V lost 0 bases to trimming and J lost 0 bases, with 2 bases between them. There are 14 residues in the CDR3. Germline-derived CDR1 and CDR2 are SEHNR and FQNEAQ (reference sequence). The DNA of the CDR3 is TGTGCCAGCAGCTTAGCCACGAACACCGGGGAGCTGTTTTTT. Its translation is CASSLATNTGELFF.

The gene calls are TRBV9 and TRBJ1-2, with TRBD1 matching 7 bases. Per the germline V gene, CDR1 is SGDLS and CDR2 is YYNGEE. There are 17 residues in the CDR3. Trimming at V came to 2 bases and at J to 4 bases, leaving 14 bases not matched to a gene. CDR3 nucleotide sequence: TGTGCCAGCAGCGTTACCCCTCGGACAGGTCAAACCTATGGCTACACCTTC. Translation gives CASSVTPRTGQTYGYTF.

This sequence joins TRBV19 and TRBJ1-6, with 7 bases aligning to TRBD1. J lost 10 bases, V lost 5 bases, and 8 bases had no gene match. In germline, CDR1 is LNHDA, CDR2 SQIVND (reference sequence). This CDR3 contains 14 residues. The CDR3 region is CASSPRQGESPLHF. CDR3 DNA: TGTGCCAGTAGTCCGCGACAGGGTGAATCACCCCTCCACTTT. Supplemented by reference TRBV19 and TRBJ1-6, the full variable domain reads DGGITQSPKYLFRKEGQNVTLSCEQNLNHDAMYWYRQDPGQGLRLIYYSQIVNDFQKGDIAEGYSVSREKKESFPLTVTSAQKNPTAFYLCASSPRQGESPLHFGNGTRLTVT.

The rearrangement links TRBV30 to TRBJ2-2, with D perhaps TRBD2 (5 bases). The CDR3 length is 15 residues. V shed 3 bases and J shed 4 bases, with 15 bases lying between them. Germline V gene lookup returns CDR1 GTSNPN and CDR2 SVGIG (reference sequence). CDR3 in amino acids: CAWRVLGSSTGELFF. CDR3 in DNA: TGTGCCTGGAGGGTGTTGGGGAGTTCCACCGGGGAGCTGTTTTTT.

This sequence joins TRBV14 and TRBJ2-2; possibly TRBD1 for D (6 bases). CDR3 length equals 16 residues. Per germline, CDR1 SGHDN and CDR2 FVKESK. Trimming left V 2 bases short and J 6 bases short, with 16 bases between. The CDR3: CASSQLETGIAGELFF. In DNA, the CDR3 is TGTGCCAGCAGCCAATTGGAAACAGGGATTGCCGGGGAGCTGTTTTTT.

This rearrangement joins TRBV29-1 to TRBJ1-1, with D perhaps TRBD1 (5 bases). The germline V and J ends were trimmed by 4 bases and 4 bases, with 13 bases remaining between them. CDR1 SQVTM and CDR2 ANQGSEA come from the germline V gene. This CDR3 contains 13 residues. The CDR3, as DNA: TGCAGCGTTGTGGCCACTCAGGGCACTGAAGCTTTCTTT. Amino acids: CSVVATQGTEAFF. Drawing the rest from reference TRBV29-1 and TRBJ1-1, the complete variable domain is SAVISQKPSRDICQRGTSLTIQCQVDSQVTMMFWYRQQPGQSLTLIATANQGSEATYESGFVIDKFPISRPNLTFSTLTVSNMSPEDSSIYLCSVVATQGTEAFFGQGTRLTVV.

This rearrangement joins TRBV5-8 to TRBJ2-5; possibly TRBD2 for D (7 bases). This CDR3 contains 18 residues. CDR1 SGHTS and CDR2 YDEGEE come from the germline V gene. Deletions cut 2 bases from V and 2 bases from J, with 22 bases between. The CDR3 sequence: CASSFKGLRGPKQETQYF. Written as DNA, the CDR3 is TGTGCCAGCAGCTTCAAAGGGTTGCGGGGGCCCAAACAAGAGACCCAGTACTTC. The full variable domain, completed using reference TRBV5-8 and TRBJ2-5, is EAGVTQSPTHLIKTRGQQATLRCSPISGHTSVYWYQQALGLGLQFLLWYDEGEERNRGNFPPRFSGRQFPNYSSELNVNALELEDSALYLCASSFKGLRGPKQETQYFGPGTRLLVL.